The following is a T cell receptor (beta chain) sequence with its context. Deletions cut 3 bases from V and 3 bases from J, with 15 bases between. The CDR3 runs to 15 residues. Germline V gene lookup returns CDR1 SGHNT and CDR2 YYREEE (reference sequence). The data were obtained in a study of blood T cell repertoires in COVID-19. Only in-frame clones appear in the TCRdb table, and some are missing; sequencing was by immunoSEQ multiplex PCR. The data show more than 45,000 clones, with around nine tenths seen just once and about 15% held by the top ten. The chain carries TRBV5-4 and TRBJ1-1; D perhaps matches TRBD1 (6 bases). The sequenced sample consisted of peripheral blood. This sequence originates from a man between 60 and 75 years old with active or convalescent COVID-19. The CDR3 loop reads CASSSRFSGDTEAFF. In DNA, the CDR3 is TGTGCCAGCAGCTCTAGATTCTCAGGGGACACTGAAGCTTTCTTT.